The clone carrying this T cell receptor beta chain was picked up a small number of times. Antigen: not known. This entry is derived from a study of CD8 T cells in ankylosing spondylitis. Germline V gives CDR1 DFQATT, CDR2 SNEGSKA (reference sequence). V lost 2 bases and J lost 6; bases outside the gene matches: 11. This CDR3 is built from 16 residues. Whole-study findings and limits: Blood of patients with ankylosing spondylitis appeared to be characterized by a TCR beta motif of about eight highly homologous variants.

Library preparation for TCR beta used quantitative 5'-RACE with molecular barcodes. TCRdb itself ran the 5' RACE reads through MiXCR, one entry per CDR3 protein. The data hold over 450,000 distinct CDR3 sequences, with roughly 13% observed a single time. This receptor was identified in a male donor with ankylosing spondylitis. The J gene is TRBJ1-5, the V gene TRBV20-1; 9 bases are shared with TRBD1. Material for sequencing was blood, either unsorted or a sorted T cell fraction (not recorded which). CDR3 region: CSARPFLGTGSQPQHF. As DNA, the CDR3 is TGCAGTGCTAGACCTTTCCTCGGGACAGGGTCTCAGCCCCAGCATTTT.